The clone carrying this T cell receptor beta chain was observed a handful of times. The antigen is not known. This record belongs to a study of T-cell memory formation after mild COVID-19. Study-wide background: In these data, TCR clusters were largely donor specific. Findings of the study overall: Cross-reactive memory seemingly joined, as some responding clones were found in pre-infection memory. Chiefly within CM and EM were the contracting CD4+ clones; CD8+ ones were within EMRA. Second-wave clones reaching peak frequency on day 37 lacked confirmed SARS-CoV-2 specificity.

Trimming removed 3 bases from V and 1 base from J, with 8 bases in between. This CDR3 region has 13 residues. CDR1 and CDR2 (germline): SGDLS, YYNGEE. TCRdb called the 5' RACE reads again in MiXCR, with one record for every CDR3 protein. This sample has 95,000 to 110,000 distinct CDR3 sequences, with about an eighth found just once. Sequencing used PBMCs or a T cell subset sorted from them (not recorded which). V gene TRBV9 combines with J gene TRBJ2-7; no clear D gene. This receptor was taken from a man aged 18 to 30 who had mild COVID-19 (a few samples of this study predate the infection). Cell type and time point are not known. The CDR3, as DNA: TGTGCCAGCAGCGGTGACGTTTCCTACGAGCAGTACTTC. Residues: CASSGDVSYEQYF. The variable domain in full, with the rest retrieved from reference TRBV9 and TRBJ2-7, is DSGVTQTPKHLITATGQRVTLRCSPRSGDLSVYWYQQSLDQGLQFLIQYYNGEERAKGNILERFSAQQFPDLHSELNLSSLELGDSALYFCASSGDVSYEQYFGPGTRLTVT.